This is a list of T cell receptor beta chains from one sample in a study of blood T cell repertoires in COVID-19. The protocol was immunoSEQ multiplex PCR, while the TCRdb copy is restricted to in-frame clones and leaves out a portion. The table lists 35,000 to 40,000 clones, less than 90% of them singletons. Sequencing input: peripheral blood. These receptor sequences come from a man aged 60-69 years with COVID-19, enrolled during active disease. Each CDR3 is given with its conserved first and last residue. D genes are given only for firm matches. The size entry is marked missing in some rows and otherwise reads once, few, many or a size class.

V gene	D gene	J gene	clone size	CDR3 protein	CDR3 DNA
TRBV5-1	TRBD1	TRBJ1-1	NA	CASSGQGANTEAFF	TGCGCCAGCAGCGGACAGGGGGCGAACACTGAAGCTTTCTTT
TRBV28	NA	TRBJ2-7	few	CASSLVAGTAYEQYF	TGTGCCAGCAGTTTAGTGGCGGGTACGGCGTACGAGCAGTACTTC
TRBV5-1	NA	TRBJ1-1	NA	CASSLEQGGTEAFF	TGCGCCAGCAGCTTGGAGCAGGGAGGCACTGAAGCTTTCTTT
TRBV28	NA	TRBJ1-2	NA	CASSLPMGRGYTF	TGTGCCAGCAGTTTACCGATGGGGCGCGGCTACACCTTC
TRBV5-1	TRBD1	TRBJ1-1	NA	CASSSGGTGVEAFF	TGCGCCAGCAGCTCAGGGGGCACGGGAGTTGAGGCTTTCTTT
TRBV29-1	NA	TRBJ1-1	NA	CSVGAPTEAFF	TGCAGCGTTGGGGCCCCCACTGAAGCTTTCTTT
TRBV10-3	NA	TRBJ2-7	NA	CAISESGVTYEQYF	TGTGCCATCAGTGAGTCCGGAGTTACCTACGAGCAGTACTTC
TRBV6-5	TRBD2	TRBJ2-1	few	CASSRTSGNYNEQFF	TGTGCCAGCAGTAGGACTAGCGGCAACTACAATGAGCAGTTCTTC
TRBV24-1	NA	TRBJ2-7	NA	CATSDPGQSYEQYF	TGTGCCACCAGTGATCCTGGACAGTCCTACGAGCAGTACTTC
TRBV5-6	NA	TRBJ2-4	NA	CASNVRDKDIQYF	TGTGCCAGCAACGTCAGGGATAAAGACATTCAGTACTTC
TRBV7-8	NA	TRBJ1-5	NA	CASRMGASNQPQHF	TGTGCCAGCAGGATGGGGGCCTCCAATCAGCCCCAGCATTTT
TRBV2	NA	TRBJ2-7	NA	CASRRSYEQYF	TGTGCCAGCAGGCGGTCCTACGAGCAGTACTTC
TRBV29-1	TRBD1	TRBJ1-2	NA	CSADRGYYGYTF	TGCAGCGCGGACAGGGGCTACTATGGCTACACCTTC